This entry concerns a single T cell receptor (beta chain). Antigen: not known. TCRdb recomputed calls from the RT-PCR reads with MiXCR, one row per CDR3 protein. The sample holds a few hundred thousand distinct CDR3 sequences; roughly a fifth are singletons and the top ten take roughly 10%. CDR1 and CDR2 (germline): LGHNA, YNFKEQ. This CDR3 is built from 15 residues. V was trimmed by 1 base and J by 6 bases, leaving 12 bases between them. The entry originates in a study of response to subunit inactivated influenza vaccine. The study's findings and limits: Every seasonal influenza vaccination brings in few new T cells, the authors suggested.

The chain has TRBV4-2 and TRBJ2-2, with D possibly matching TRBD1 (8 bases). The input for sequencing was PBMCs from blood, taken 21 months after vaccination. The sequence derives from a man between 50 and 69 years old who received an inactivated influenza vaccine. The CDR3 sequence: CASSQATGGAGELFF. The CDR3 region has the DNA TGTGCCAGCAGCCAAGCAACAGGGGGGGCCGGGGAGCTGTTTTTT.